This entry describes one TCR beta chain. Its antigen is still unknown. The data are from a study of shared clonotypes between healthy human individuals. Whole-study results and caveats: Generation probability values for non-shared clonotypes were lower than those for clonotypes shared by all four donors.

CD45RA+ naive and CD45RA-negative memory subsets were separated from CD4+ cells. When replicate PCRs were run on sorted subsets, they used roughly 0.2 ug DNA, roughly 30,000 T cell genomes. Authors' processing steps: Filtering differed since immunoSEQ provided only junctions, with no quality scores. Sequencing was performed with immunoSEQ multiplex PCR; in TCRdb, only in-frame clones are kept and a portion is missing. The DNA gave D and trimming, while V, J and clone size come from that table. The sample lists roughly 1,500,000 clones; about 98% were seen once. This CDR3 has 15 residues. Between the trimmed V and J ends, which lost 5 bases and 0 bases, there was a span of 12 bases. The V gene's germline CDR1 is SGHVS and CDR2 FQNEAQ.

This chain connects TRBV7-8 to TRBJ2-3; D is possibly TRBD1 (6 bases). The sequencing sample was made of naive CD4+ T cells sorted from blood. As for subset: CD45RA+ positively selected. The origin of this receptor is a man aged 25-40 years in good health. CDR3 sequence (DNA): TGTGCCAGCAGCCCCATGGGGGCTAGCACAGATACGCAGTATTTT. This sequence encodes CASSPMGASTDTQYF. The full variable domain, completed using reference TRBV7-8 and TRBJ2-3, is GAGVSQSPRYKVAKRGQDVALRCDPISGHVSLFWYQQALGQGPEFLTYFQNEAQLDKSGLPSDRFFAERPEGSVSTLKIQRTQQEDSAVYLCASSPMGASTDTQYFGPGTRLTVL.